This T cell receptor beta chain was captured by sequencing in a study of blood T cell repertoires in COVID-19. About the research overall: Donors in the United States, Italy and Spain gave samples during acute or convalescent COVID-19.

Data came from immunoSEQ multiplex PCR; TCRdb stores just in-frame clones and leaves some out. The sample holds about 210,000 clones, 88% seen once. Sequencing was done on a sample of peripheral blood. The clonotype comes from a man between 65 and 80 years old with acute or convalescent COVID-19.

The DNA of the CDR3 is TGTGCCAGCAGTGGTAGCGCCAACTATGGCTACACCTTC. This encodes CASSGSANYGYTF. J is TRBJ1-2 and V is TRBV2; D is uncertain. Trimming removed 4 bases from V and 2 bases from J, with 8 bases in between. The CDR3 extends over 13 amino acids. Germline V gene sequence: CDR1 SNHLY, CDR2 FYNNEI.